The present entry profiles one TCR beta chain with its context. Antigen specificity is unknown. Only in-frame clones appear in the TCRdb table, and some are missing; sequencing was by immunoSEQ multiplex PCR. In the table there are about 81,000 clones, about 92% of which are singletons. The sample is drawn from a study of OX40 agonist ivuxolimab in advanced cancers. Study-level background: The eligibility criteria allowed prior anti-PD-1, anti-PD-L1 or anti-CTLA-4 therapy, and about 40% had some.

Blood draws occurred at baseline, cycle 4 day 1, and cycle 7 day 1. The germline V gene has CDR1 SGHAT and CDR2 FQNNGV. V was shortened by 5 bases and J by 8 bases, with 10 bases between the two germline ends. This CDR3 has 12 residues. Findings and limits, study-wide: Among T cells, CD8+ cells averaged more expanded clones than CD4+ cells. Among the least clonally expanded were partial responders at 0.1-3.0 mg/kg.

The clonotype was recovered from an adult with an advanced solid tumor such as melanoma, head and neck, liver or kidney cancer. The specimen comprised CD4+ or CD8+ T cells sorted from blood, sampled in a trial of the OX40 agonist ivuxolimab. The V and J genes are TRBV11-2 and TRBJ2-1; D is undetermined. The CDR3 nucleotides read TGTGCCAGCAGCCCGGTGTTCTATGAGCAGTTCTTC. Encoded protein: CASSPVFYEQFF.